This T cell receptor (beta chain) appears in the sequencing data of a study of T cells expressing NK-cell markers (dated by TCRdb to 2018 to 2020). Study-wide context: TCR beta-chain repertoires were profiled in sorted CD3+CD56+NKG2C+, CD3+CD56+NKG2C- and CD3+CD56-NKG2C+ T-cell subsets from several donors. Among the eight sequenced donors, seven were HCMV-seropositive and one was HCMV-seronegative. All eight donors whose samples were sequenced were randomly selected healthy volunteers, three of them men and five women. Libraries were sequenced as 2 x 150 bp reads on Illumina HiSeq 2000/2500, MiSeq or NextSeq.

With regard to this clonotype: Its antigen has not been determined.

These reads were obtained on an Illumina HiSeq 2000. The TCR beta cDNA libraries were made using 5'RACE template switching, a step that added both a universal primer site and unique molecular identifiers. Priming for cDNA synthesis came from the TCR beta constant segment, and two successive PCR amplification steps followed. The paper's data handling went like this. Reads were demultiplexed and grouped by UMI with MIGEC, and clonotypes were assembled and quantified with MiTCR. To exclude erroneous sequences, only TCR cDNA sequences supported by at least two reads were retained. The tcR package was used for downstream repertoire analysis, and clonotypes were matched across fractions by CDR3 nucleotide sequence plus V segment. VDJmatch was used to annotate antigen specificity against VDJdb, with one amino acid substitution in CDR3 allowed. TCRdb reprocessed the public reads and reports one entry per CDR3 protein sequence, without DNA. TCRdb assigned the V and J calls; the authors' analysis was not used. This sample's table lists 440,000 or so distinct CDR3 sequences. Clones ranked in the top ten supply 7.3% of the sample.

HCMV-specific IgG was detected in serum with a commercial ELISA kit to determine HCMV serostatus. Ficoll density gradient centrifugation was used to isolate peripheral blood mononuclear cells from blood. Beyond this particular receptor, the publication reports: Whether the expanded NKG2C-expressing T cell clones were specific for HCMV antigens was left unclear. Those dominant clonotypes were again the most abundant among CD3+CD56-NKG2C+ cells in a handful of donors, at about 28.3-65%. For over five donors, the dominant CD3+CD56+NKG2C+ clonotypes were among the top 10 CD8+ clonotypes and accounted for 1.0-7.0% of CD8+ T cells.

Looking up the germline V gene (reference sequence) yields CDR1 LNHDA and CDR2 SQIVND. The CDR3, from cysteine to phenylalanine, totals 15 residues. DNA for this receptor is not on file. Sequencing was done on a sample of blood T cells: a sorted CD56 or NKG2C T cell subset, CD4+ or CD8+ T cells, or bulk PBMC T cells (not recorded which). The sequence derives from a woman aged 18-70 years in good health. The chain links TRBV19 with TRBJ2-7. The CDR3 reads CASSIAPGISYEQYF.